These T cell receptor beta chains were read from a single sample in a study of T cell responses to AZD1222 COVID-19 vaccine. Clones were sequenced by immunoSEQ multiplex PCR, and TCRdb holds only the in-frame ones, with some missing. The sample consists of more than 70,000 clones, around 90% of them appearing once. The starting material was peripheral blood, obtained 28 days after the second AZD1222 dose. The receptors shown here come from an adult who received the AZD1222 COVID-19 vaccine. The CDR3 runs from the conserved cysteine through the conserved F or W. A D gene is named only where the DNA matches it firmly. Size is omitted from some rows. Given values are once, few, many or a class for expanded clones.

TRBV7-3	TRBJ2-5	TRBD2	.	CASSIGTSGGHQETQYF	TGTGCCAGCAGCATCGGTACTAGCGGGGGGCACCAAGAGACCCAGTACTTC
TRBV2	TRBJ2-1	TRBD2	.	CASRSRTSGDYNEQFF	TGTGCCAGCAGATCTAGGACTAGCGGGGACTACAATGAGCAGTTCTTC
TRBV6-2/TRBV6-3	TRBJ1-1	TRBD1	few	CASSSSQGAPNTEAFF	TGTGCCAGCAGTTCTAGCCAGGGGGCCCCGAACACTGAAGCTTTCTTT
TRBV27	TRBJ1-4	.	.	CASSGIDATNEKLFF	TGTGCCAGCAGTGGGATAGATGCAACTAATGAAAAACTGTTTTTT
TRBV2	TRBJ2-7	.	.	CASSPLLGQYF	TGTGCCAGCAGTCCTTTACTCGGGCAGTACTTC
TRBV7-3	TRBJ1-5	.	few	CASSLKSRRRDQPQHF	TGTGCCAGCAGCTTAAAGAGCCGGCGGAGGGATCAGCCCCAGCATTTT
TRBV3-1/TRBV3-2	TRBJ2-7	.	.	CASSHRPYEQYF	TGTGCCAGCAGCCACAGGCCCTACGAGCAGTACTTC
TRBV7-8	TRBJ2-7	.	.	CASSLSWGQGSYEQYF	TGTGCCAGCAGCTTATCTTGGGGGCAGGGGTCCTACGAGCAGTACTTC
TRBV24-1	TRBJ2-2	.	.	CATSVTGAGELFF	TGTGCCACCAGTGTGACCGGTGCCGGGGAGCTGTTTTTT
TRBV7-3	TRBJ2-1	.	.	CASSLRQTSYNEQFF	TGTGCCAGCAGCTTAAGACAGACATCCTACAATGAGCAGTTCTTC
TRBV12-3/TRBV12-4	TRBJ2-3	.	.	CASSLSGGTQYF	TGTGCCAGCAGTTTATCAGGAGGTACGCAGTATTTT
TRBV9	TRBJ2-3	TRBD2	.	CASSVGLGVSDTQYF	TGTGCCAGCAGCGTCGGACTAGGTGTATCGGATACGCAGTATTTT
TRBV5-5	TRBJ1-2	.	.	CASSPPGTSTNYGYTF	TGTGCCAGCAGCCCTCCAGGGACATCTACTAACTATGGCTACACCTTC
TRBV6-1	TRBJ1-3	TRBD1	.	CASSEGGDRRYF	TGTGCCAGCAGTGAAGGCGGGGACAGAAGGTATTTT
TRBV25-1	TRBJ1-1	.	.	CASTRTRAAEAFF	TGTGCCAGCACCCGGACGCGAGCGGCTGAAGCTTTCTTT
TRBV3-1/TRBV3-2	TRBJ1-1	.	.	CASRLAGTEAFF	TGTGCCAGCAGGCTCGCGGGCACTGAAGCTTTCTTT
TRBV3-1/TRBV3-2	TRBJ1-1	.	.	CASSPLGGRGEAFF	TGTGCCAGCAGCCCTCTGGGGGGACGAGGTGAAGCTTTCTTT
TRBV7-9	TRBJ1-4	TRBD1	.	CASRRTGREEKLFF	TGTGCCAGCAGGCGGACAGGGAGGGAAGAAAAACTGTTTTTT
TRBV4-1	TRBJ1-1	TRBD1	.	CASSRTGGTNTEAFF	TGCGCCAGCAGTCGTACAGGGGGCACGAACACTGAAGCTTTCTTT
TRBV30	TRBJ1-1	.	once	CAWSAQRNTEAFF	TGTGCCTGGAGTGCCCAGAGGAACACTGAAGCTTTCTTT
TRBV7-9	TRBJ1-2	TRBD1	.	CASSLTGVVAYGYTF	TGTGCCAGCAGCTTGACAGGGGTCGTTGCCTATGGCTACACCTTC
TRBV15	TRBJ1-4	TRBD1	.	CATSVQGAVEKLFF	TGTGCCACCAGCGTACAGGGGGCAGTGGAAAAACTGTTTTTT
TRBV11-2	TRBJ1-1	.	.	CASSYSRGTEAFF	TGTGCCAGCAGCTATAGTCGGGGTACTGAAGCTTTCTTT
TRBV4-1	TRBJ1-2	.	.	CASSPGPLGGGYTF	TGCGCCAGCAGCCCCGGACCCTTGGGAGGTGGCTACACCTTC
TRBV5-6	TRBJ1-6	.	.	CASSPRLSSYNSPLHF	TGTGCCAGCAGCCCCAGGCTTAGCTCCTATAATTCACCCCTCCACTTT
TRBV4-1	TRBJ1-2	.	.	CASSPSTGLQYGYTF	TGCGCCAGCAGCCCCAGTACAGGGCTGCAGTATGGCTACACCTTC
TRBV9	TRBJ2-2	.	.	CASSVSPPSNTGELFF	TGTGCCAGCAGCGTATCCCCTCCGAGCAACACCGGGGAGCTGTTTTTT
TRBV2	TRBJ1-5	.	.	CASRTQGSPQHF	TGTGCCAGCAGGACACAGGGATCGCCCCAGCATTTT
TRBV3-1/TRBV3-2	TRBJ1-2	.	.	CASSHGVSNYGYTF	TGTGCCAGCAGCCACGGAGTTTCTAACTATGGCTACACCTTC
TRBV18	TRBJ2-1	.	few	CASSPPAAGYNEQFF	TGTGCCAGCTCACCGCCAGCTGCAGGGTACAATGAGCAGTTCTTC
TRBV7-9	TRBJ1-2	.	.	CASSQTPGREGLFLHGYTF	TGTGCCAGCAGCCAAACCCCTGGGAGGGAGGGGCTATTTCTGCATGGCTACACCTTC
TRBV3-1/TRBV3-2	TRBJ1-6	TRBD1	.	CASSPSGQGFNSPLHF	TGTGCCAGCAGCCCCTCGGGACAGGGTTTTAATTCACCCCTCCACTTT
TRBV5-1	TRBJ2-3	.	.	CASSLTEDTQYF	TGCGCCAGCAGCCTGACAGAGGATACGCAGTATTTT
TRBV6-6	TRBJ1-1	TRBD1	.	CASSYSRPGGRTEAFF	TGTGCCAGCAGTTACTCGCGGCCAGGGGGCAGGACTGAAGCTTTCTTT
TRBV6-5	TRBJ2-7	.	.	CASSSNTVSEQYF	TGTGCCAGCAGTTCCAACACGGTCAGCGAGCAGTACTTC
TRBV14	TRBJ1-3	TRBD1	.	CASSYDRGVRGNTIYF	TGTGCCAGCAGCTACGACAGGGGTGTCCGGGGAAACACCATATATTTT
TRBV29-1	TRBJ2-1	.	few	CSVAWGNEQFF	TGCAGCGTTGCGTGGGGGAATGAGCAGTTCTTC
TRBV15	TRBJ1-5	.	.	CATSRDPLQPQHF	TGTGCCACCAGCAGAGATCCCCTCCAGCCCCAGCATTTT
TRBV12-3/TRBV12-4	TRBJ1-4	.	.	CASSLSRAKLFF	TGTGCCAGCAGTTTAAGCCGGGCTAAACTGTTTTTT
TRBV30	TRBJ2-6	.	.	CAWDTQAGANVLTF	TGTGCCTGGGATACCCAGGCAGGGGCCAACGTCCTGACTTTC